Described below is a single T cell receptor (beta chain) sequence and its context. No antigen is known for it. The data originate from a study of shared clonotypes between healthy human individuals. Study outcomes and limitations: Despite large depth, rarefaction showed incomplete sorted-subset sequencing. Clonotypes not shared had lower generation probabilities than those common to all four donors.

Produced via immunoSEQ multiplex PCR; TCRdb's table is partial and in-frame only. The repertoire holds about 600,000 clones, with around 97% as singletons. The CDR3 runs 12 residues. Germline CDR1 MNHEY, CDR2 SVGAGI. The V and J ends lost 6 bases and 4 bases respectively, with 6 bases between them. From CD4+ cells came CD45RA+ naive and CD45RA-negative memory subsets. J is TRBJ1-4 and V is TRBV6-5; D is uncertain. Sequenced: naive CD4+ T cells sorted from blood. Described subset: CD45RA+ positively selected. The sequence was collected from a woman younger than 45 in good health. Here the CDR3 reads CASRDRNEKLFF. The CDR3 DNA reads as TGTGCCAGCAGGGACCGTAATGAAAAACTGTTTTTT.